The present T cell receptor beta chain was sequenced within a study of blood T cell repertoires in COVID-19. The wider study: COVID-19 samples, acute and convalescent, were from the United States, Italy and Spain. T cells, B-cell-depleted T cells, or PBMCs provided the cDNA or gDNA that served as material.

The V end lost 3 bases, the J end lost 5 bases, and 16 bases lay between the germline ends. The CDR3 is made up of 15 amino acids. The germline V gene has CDR1 LNHDA and CDR2 SQIVND (reference sequence). Per the authors' pipeline: Amplification of reference gene primers was used by the study to estimate nucleated cell counts. The repertoire was sequenced with immunoSEQ multiplex PCR; TCRdb's copy has only in-frame clones and lacks some. That table supplies the V and J calls and clone size; D and trimming were determined from the DNA. The sample holds about 84,000 clones, 70% to 85% seen once. This clone was seen only a few times.

The genes are TRBV19 and TRBJ2-5; possibly TRBD2 for D (7 bases). The source of this sequence is a man in his fifties with active or convalescent COVID-19. The sequencing sample was made of peripheral blood. The CDR3 spells CASSIGGQGGETQYF. CDR3 nucleotide sequence: TGTGCCAGTAGTATCGGGGGGCAGGGCGGGGAGACCCAGTACTTC. Filled out from reference TRBV19 and TRBJ2-5, the complete variable domain reads DGGITQSPKYLFRKEGQNVTLSCEQNLNHDAMYWYRQDPGQGLRLIYYSQIVNDFQKGDIAEGYSVSREKKESFPLTVTSAQKNPTAFYLCASSIGGQGGETQYFGPGTRLLVL.